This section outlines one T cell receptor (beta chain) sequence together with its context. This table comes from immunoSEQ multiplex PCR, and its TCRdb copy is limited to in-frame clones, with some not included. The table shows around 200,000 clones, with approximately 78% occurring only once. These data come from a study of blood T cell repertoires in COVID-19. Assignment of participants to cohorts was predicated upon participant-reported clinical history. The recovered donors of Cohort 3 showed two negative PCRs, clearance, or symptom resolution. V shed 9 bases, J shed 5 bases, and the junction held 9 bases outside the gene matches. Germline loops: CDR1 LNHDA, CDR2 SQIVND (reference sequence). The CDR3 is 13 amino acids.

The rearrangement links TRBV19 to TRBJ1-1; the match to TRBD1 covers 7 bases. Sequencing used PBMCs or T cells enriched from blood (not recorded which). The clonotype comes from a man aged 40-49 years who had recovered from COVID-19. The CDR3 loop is CASSDRLRTEAFF. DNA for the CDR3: TGTGCCAGCTCGGACAGGCTAAGGACTGAAGCTTTCTTT.